This is a list of T cell receptor beta chains from one sample in a study of T cell repertoires in cytomegalovirus infection. MiXCR was run by TCRdb on the reads, yielding one entry per CDR3 protein. The sample shows nearly 550,000 distinct CDR3 sequences, approximately 15% of them seen only once. The sequenced material came from CD8+ T cells from PBMCs. The origin of the receptors is a human donor in good health (CMV status not recorded). Some clones in this sample may be carry-over from other donors' samples. Both conserved end residues are part of each CDR3. A D gene is named only where the DNA matches it firmly. Clone size is not always given. Where it is, it says once, few, many or a class for expanded clones.

CDR3 DNA	CDR3 protein	D gene	V gene	J gene	clone size
TGCAGTGCTAGAGAAGGGTGGTTCAGCACAGATACGCAGTATTTT	CSAREGWFSTDTQYF	-	TRBV20-1	TRBJ2-3	few
TGTGCCAGCAGCGAGGGACTAGCGGGAGCCTACGAGCAGTACTTC	CASSEGLAGAYEQYF	TRBD2	TRBV5-5	TRBJ2-7	-
TGTGCCAGCAGTTTACCCGGGGATGCCGCGCCCCAGCATTTT	CASSLPGDAAPQHF	-	TRBV12-3/TRBV12-4	TRBJ1-5	many
TGTGCCAGCAGCTTATCTGGACTCCACCTCGTCCCTACCTACAATGTGCAGTTCTTC	CASSLSGLHLVPTYNVQFF	-	TRBV7-2	TRBJ2-1	-
TGTGCCAGCAGTACAGTCAGGGGATCCTATGGCTACACCTTC	CASSTVRGSYGYTF	-	TRBV12-3/TRBV12-4	TRBJ1-2	many
TGTGCCAGCAGCCACGGACTAGCGGTGGGTGGGGATACGCAGTATTTT	CASSHGLAVGGDTQYF	TRBD2	TRBV11-2	TRBJ2-3	many
TGTGCCATCATGGGACAGGGAACGCCTTATAGCAATCAGCCCCAGCATTTT	CAIMGQGTPYSNQPQHF	TRBD1	TRBV10-3	TRBJ1-5	many
TGTGCCAGCAGCGTAGGCGGGGGTTACCACAATGAGCAGTTCTTC	CASSVGGGYHNEQFF	TRBD2	TRBV9	TRBJ2-1	-
TGTGCCAGCACCGGGGCAGGGGTGCATCAGCCCCAGCATTTT	CASTGAGVHQPQHF	-	TRBV6-6	TRBJ1-5	few
TGTGCCAGCAGCTTGCCAGGCCGCACCGAGGGGGTAGGGACAGATACGCAGTATTTT	CASSLPGRTEGVGTDTQYF	-	TRBV5-5	TRBJ2-3	few
TGCGCCAGCAGCTTGACAGTGCGGGCTGGGGCCAACGTCCTGACTTTC	CASSLTVRAGANVLTF	-	TRBV5-1	TRBJ2-6	few